These 32 T cell receptor beta chains were all obtained from the same sample, sequenced in a study of blood T cell repertoires in COVID-19. The protocol was immunoSEQ multiplex PCR, while the TCRdb copy is restricted to in-frame clones and leaves out a portion. The table lists roughly 40,000 clones, over 75% of them singletons. Input material: peripheral blood. These TCRs come from a human donor in a cohort sampled during active COVID-19.

The J gene is TRBJ2-7, the V gene TRBV7-2; 12 bases agree with TRBD2. V shed 4 bases and J 5 bases; nucleotides not matched to a gene: 9. Germline V gene sequence: CDR1 SGHTA, CDR2 FQGNSA. The CDR3 is 16 amino acids. The CDR3 protein is CASSSFSTSGSHEQYF. In nucleotides, the CDR3 is TGTGCCAGCAGCTCCTTCTCGACTAGCGGGAGCCACGAGCAGTACTTC.

V and J are TRBV6-6 and TRBJ2-7, with TRBD2 matching 10 bases. Trimming removed 0 bases from V and 2 bases from J; junction bases left unmatched: 1. CDR3 length equals 15 residues. Germline lookup yields CDR1 MNHNY and CDR2 SVGAGI (reference sequence). The CDR3, as DNA: TGTGCCAGCAGTTACTCAGCGGGAGGGCCCTACGAGCAGTACTTC. This gives the protein CASSYSAGGPYEQYF.

J is TRBJ2-7 and V is TRBV15, with 10 bases aligning to TRBD1. Germline V gives CDR1 LNHNV, CDR2 YYDKDF (reference sequence). CDR3 length equals 14 residues. V trimming: 3 bases; J trimming: 3 bases; junction bases outside the gene matches: 2. The DNA of the CDR3 is TGTGCCACCAGCAGCCGGGACAGGGGCTACGAGCAGTACTTC. As protein: CATSSRDRGYEQYF.

This chain joins TRBV7-2 and TRBJ2-7; tentative D call: TRBD1 (6 bases). The germline CDR1 and CDR2 sequences are SGHTA and FQGNSA. V lost 5 bases and J 3 bases, leaving 11 bases between the germline ends. This CDR3 has 13 amino acids. The CDR3 DNA is TGTGCCAGCAGCCCTCAACAGGGCTACGAGCAGTACTTC. Translating gives CASSPQQGYEQYF.

The rearrangement uses TRBV6-5 and TRBJ2-7; no clear D gene. The CDR3 loop spans 15 amino acids. V was cut by 7 bases and J by 0 bases, with 16 bases left in between. The germline V gene encodes CDR1 MNHEY and CDR2 SVGAGI. The DNA for the CDR3 is TGTGCCAGCACCCGCGAGGCCGATAGCTCCTACGAGCAGTACTTC. It specifies CASTREADSSYEQYF.

V and J are TRBV19 and TRBJ2-5, with TRBD2 identical over 13 bases. CDR3 length: 17 amino acids. Germline loops: CDR1 LNHDA, CDR2 SQIVND (reference sequence). The junction had 8 bases not matched to a gene; V was cut back by 5 bases and J by 2 bases. The CDR3 loop reads CASSPPRTSGSQETQYF. Here the CDR3 DNA reads TGTGCCAGTAGTCCTCCCCGGACTAGCGGGAGTCAAGAGACCCAGTACTTC.

V usage is TRBV11-3 and J usage is TRBJ2-3, with 8 bases fitting TRBD2. Trimming removed 3 bases from V and 4 bases from J; junction bases left unmatched: 9. Germline loops: CDR1 SGHNT, CDR2 YENEEA. The CDR3 spans 16 residues. This chain's CDR3 is CASSLGAGEGPDTQYF. CDR3 coding DNA: TGTGCCAGCAGCTTGGGAGCGGGAGAGGGCCCAGATACGCAGTATTTT.

V and J are TRBV19 and TRBJ1-5; TRBD1 matches at 7 bases. Germline V gene lookup returns CDR1 LNHDA and CDR2 SQIVND (reference sequence). The CDR3 runs 15 residues. The V segment lost 0 bases and the J segment 7 bases; nucleotides outside the gene matches: 6. The CDR3 reads CASSIDRGRGQPQHF. The CDR3 bases are TGTGCCAGTAGTATAGATCGGGGCAGGGGGCAGCCCCAGCATTTT. The variable domain in full, with the rest retrieved from reference TRBV19 and TRBJ1-5, is DGGITQSPKYLFRKEGQNVTLSCEQNLNHDAMYWYRQDPGQGLRLIYYSQIVNDFQKGDIAEGYSVSREKKESFPLTVTSAQKNPTAFYLCASSIDRGRGQPQHFGDGTRLSIL.

This clone was seen only a few times. The CDR3 protein is CASSPGGTDEQFF. CDR3 DNA: TGTGCCAGCTCACCAGGCGGGACGGATGAGCAGTTCTTC. This chain links TRBV18 with TRBJ2-1, with D possibly matching TRBD2 (6 bases). Trimming shortened V by 2 bases and J by 8 bases, and 10 bases separated the two germline ends. This CDR3 comprises 13 residues. CDR1 and CDR2 from the germline V gene are KGHSH and LQKENI.

In its sample, this clone was seen many times. The chain employs TRBV10-1 and TRBJ1-6; 7 bases are a match to TRBD1. The V gene's germline CDR1 is WNHNN and CDR2 SYGVQD (reference sequence). The CDR3 has 14 residues. J gave up 7 bases and V 5 bases, and 5 bases lay outside the gene matches. The CDR3 coding sequence is TGCGCCAGCAGTTCAGGGGGAGTGAATTCACCCCTCCACTTT. It encodes CASSSGGVNSPLHF.

The genes are TRBV19 and TRBJ2-4; 9 nucleotides match TRBD2. Germline V lookup: CDR1 LNHDA, CDR2 SQIVND (reference sequence). The trim removed 5 bases at V and 0 bases at J, leaving 8 bases unmatched. The CDR3 length is 17 residues. CDR3: CASSPGLARVAKNIQYF. For the CDR3, the DNA is TGTGCCAGTAGTCCGGGACTAGCAAGAGTAGCCAAAAACATTCAGTACTTC.

The chain is built from TRBV19 and TRBJ2-1; D is possibly TRBD2 (6 bases). The V end lost 5 bases, the J end lost 9 bases, and 14 bases lay between the germline ends. In germline, CDR1 is LNHDA, CDR2 SQIVND (reference sequence). The CDR3 length is 13 residues. The DNA for the CDR3 is TGTGCCAGTAGTCTCTCAGGGAGGAGTGAGCAGTTCTTC. This translates into CASSLSGRSEQFF.

This chain uses TRBV6-5 with TRBJ2-2; perhaps TRBD1 as D (6 bases). Deletions cut 7 bases from V and 2 bases from J, with 14 bases between. The CDR3 has 15 residues. CDR1 MNHEY and CDR2 SVGAGI come from the germline V gene. This chain's CDR3 is CASTQGLANTGELFF. The CDR3 bases are TGTGCCAGCACTCAGGGGCTAGCAAACACCGGGGAGCTGTTTTTT.

The V and J genes are TRBV9 and TRBJ2-3; 7 nucleotides agree with TRBD1. CDR1 is SGDLS, CDR2 YYNGEE, per germline. The CDR3 is 15 residues long. The V segment lost 2 bases and the J segment 1 base; nucleotides outside the gene matches: 4. The CDR3 here is CASSVGTVRTDTQYF. The CDR3 DNA reads as TGTGCCAGCAGCGTCGGGACAGTTCGCACAGATACGCAGTATTTT.

This clone has more than one count but fewer than ten. The chain uses TRBV11-3 and TRBJ2-5; D possibly corresponds to TRBD1 (5 bases). The V end was cut by 3 bases, the J end by 5 bases, with 10 bases between. Looked up from germline, CDR1 is SGHNT and CDR2 is YENEEA. This CDR3 comprises 13 residues. Here the CDR3 reads CASSLNQGETQYF. The DNA for the CDR3 is TGTGCCAGCAGCTTGAATCAGGGCGAGACCCAGTACTTC.

The gene calls are TRBV6-5 and TRBJ2-5; 7 bases match TRBD1. The V segment lost 6 bases and the J segment 2 bases; nucleotides outside the gene matches: 6. The CDR3 extends over 14 amino acids. Germline V gene sequence: CDR1 MNHEY, CDR2 SVGAGI. Written as DNA, the CDR3 is TGTGCCAGCAGCCACGGGACAGTACAAGAGACCCAGTACTTC. Translating it yields CASSHGTVQETQYF.

The table lists this clone with a few counts. The chain recombines TRBV19 with TRBJ1-6; D is ambiguous. Trimming left V 4 bases short and J 0 bases short, with 13 bases between. Germline CDR1 and CDR2: LNHDA and SQIVND (reference sequence). This CDR3 is 17 amino acids long. The CDR3 bases are TGTGCCAGTAGTAGAGTCCTTCGAGCCTCCTATAATTCACCCCTCCACTTT. Protein product: CASSRVLRASYNSPLHF.

V and J are TRBV28 and TRBJ1-1, with 10 nucleotides matching TRBD1. The CDR3 length is 13 residues. Germline V gene lookup returns CDR1 MDHEN and CDR2 SYDVKM. Trimming took 5 bases from V and 5 from J; bases not matched to a gene: 2. The CDR3 nucleotides are TGTGCCAGCAGTCGGACAGGGGGAACTGAAGCTTTCTTT. Protein product: CASSRTGGTEAFF.

This chain links TRBV11-2 with TRBJ2-1, with 14 positions matching TRBD2. After removal of 4 bases from V and 4 bases from J, the junction contained 0 bases not matched to a gene. This CDR3 is built from 15 residues. Germline CDR1 is SGHAT and CDR2 is FQNNGV. CDR3 DNA sequence: TGTGCCAGCAGCTGGACTAGCGGGAGGTACAATGAGCAGTTCTTC. It yields the protein CASSWTSGRYNEQFF. Filled out from reference TRBV11-2 and TRBJ2-1, the complete variable domain reads EAGVAQSPRYKIIEKRQSVAFWCNPISGHATLYWYQQILGQGPKLLIQFQNNGVVDDSQLPKDRFSAERLKGVDSTLKIQPAKLEDSAVYLCASSWTSGRYNEQFFGPGTRLTVL.

The chain couples TRBV11-2 to TRBJ2-1; possibly TRBD1 for D (8 bases). The CDR3 covers 15 residues. The germline CDR1 and CDR2 sequences are SGHAT and FQNNGV. Trimming left V 3 bases short and J 7 bases short, with 16 bases between. The CDR3 bases are TGTGCCAGCAGCTTGTACAGGGGGGGAAAGAATGAGCAGTTCTTC. Protein: CASSLYRGGKNEQFF.

This chain connects TRBV29-1 to TRBJ2-3; 9 nucleotides agree with TRBD2. This CDR3 comprises 12 residues. Per the germline V gene, CDR1 is SQVTM and CDR2 is ANQGSEA. V was clipped by 6 bases and J by 7 bases; unmatched bases: 5. The CDR3: CSVGTSRNTQYF. The CDR3 bases are TGCAGCGTAGGGACTAGCCGGAATACGCAGTATTTT.

This clone has more than one count but fewer than ten. This sequence joins TRBV5-1 and TRBJ2-5; 7 positions match TRBD2. Germline V lookup: CDR1 SGHRS, CDR2 YFSETQ. V was pared by 2 bases and J by 1 base, with 8 bases of the junction left unmatched. This CDR3 comprises 16 residues. In nucleotides, the CDR3 is TGCGCCAGCAGCTTAACGCTTAGCGGGCCCCAAGAGACCCAGTACTTC. The encoded protein is CASSLTLSGPQETQYF.

J is TRBJ2-5 and V is TRBV11-2; 14 bases are shared with TRBD2. The CDR3 is 16 amino acids. The V gene end was trimmed by 3 bases and the J gene end by 5 bases; junction bases not matched to a gene: 5. From germline, CDR1 is SGHAT and CDR2 FQNNGV. The CDR3 here is CASSFGTSGSRETQYF. The CDR3, as DNA: TGTGCCAGCAGCTTCGGGACTAGCGGGAGCAGGGAGACCCAGTACTTC. Supplemented by reference TRBV11-2 and TRBJ2-5, the full variable domain reads EAGVAQSPRYKIIEKRQSVAFWCNPISGHATLYWYQQILGQGPKLLIQFQNNGVVDDSQLPKDRFSAERLKGVDSTLKIQPAKLEDSAVYLCASSFGTSGSRETQYFGPGTRLLVL.

Concerning this clone: An end of the junction differs from the germline gene, which may be a read error. V is TRBV7-2 and J is TRBJ1-6; D not certain. CDR3 size: 12 residues. Germline V gives CDR1 SGHTA, CDR2 FQGNSA. Here the CDR3 reads CASNLRNSPLHF. The CDR3 DNA sequence: TGTGCCAGCAACTTACGGAATTCACCCCTCCACTTT.

This clone was counted once. The gene calls are TRBV19 and TRBJ1-2; 8 bases map to TRBD1. Germline V gives CDR1 LNHDA, CDR2 SQIVND (reference sequence). Germline trimming cut 3 bases from V and 7 bases from J; bases unmatched to any gene: 10. The CDR3 spans 15 residues. CDR3 protein: CASSIRMDRVVGYTF. In DNA form, the CDR3 reads TGTGCCAGTAGTATTCGGATGGACAGGGTGGTTGGCTACACCTTC.

The table lists this clone with a few counts. The genes are TRBV6-5 and TRBJ1-5, with D perhaps matching TRBD1 (5 bases). This CDR3 has 14 residues. Germline CDR1 MNHEY, CDR2 SVGAGI. V dropped 7 bases and J dropped 6 bases, with 16 bases sitting between them. The CDR3, as DNA: TGTGCCAGCACCGCAGGGTCGAGGAGTCAGCCCCAGCATTTT. It yields the protein CASTAGSRSQPQHF.

The genes are TRBV7-2 and TRBJ1-3, with 9 bases that match TRBD1. Losses at the gene ends were 3 bases for V and 6 bases for J; bases not matched to a gene: 3. This CDR3 spans 14 amino acids. The germline V gene encodes CDR1 SGHTA and CDR2 FQGNSA. The CDR3 loop is CASSFDRGTNTIYF. CDR3 bases: TGTGCCAGCAGCTTCGACAGGGGGACAAACACCATATATTTT.

This rearrangement joins TRBV3-1 (or the pseudogene TRBV3-2) to TRBJ2-7; D may be TRBD2 (6 bases). This CDR3 contains 16 residues. Germline V gene lookup returns CDR1 LGHDT and CDR2 YNNKEL (reference sequence). Trimming pared 4 bases from V and 3 bases from J, leaving 19 bases between. The CDR3 DNA is TGTGCCAGCAGCCCGGATCTGGACGGGGGTTTCTACGAGCAGTACTTC. Encoded protein: CASSPDLDGGFYEQYF.

V is TRBV28 and J is TRBJ1-4; 9 bases line up with TRBD1. Germline V gene lookup returns CDR1 MDHEN and CDR2 SYDVKM. The J segment lost 7 bases and the V segment lost 6 bases, leaving 9 bases of the junction unmatched. The CDR3 loop spans 15 amino acids. The CDR3 here is CASSSWGQGTEKLFF. CDR3 nucleotides: TGTGCCAGCAGCTCCTGGGGACAGGGTACTGAAAAACTGTTTTTT.

The chain uses TRBV15 and TRBJ1-4; D perhaps matches TRBD1 (6 bases). This CDR3 spans 15 amino acids. V lost 3 bases, J lost 8 bases, and 16 bases lay in between. Germline V gene lookup returns CDR1 LNHNV and CDR2 YYDKDF (reference sequence). CDR3 nucleotide sequence: TGTGCCACCAGCAGCAGGGGTTTGTCGAGAGAAAAACTGTTTTTT. It encodes CATSSRGLSREKLFF.

The chain has TRBV5-1 and TRBJ2-7, with D tentatively TRBD1 (7 bases). The ends were cut back, 4 bases at V and 5 bases at J, with 13 bases in the middle. The CDR3 length is 13 residues. Germline CDR1 is SGHRS and CDR2 is YFSETQ. The CDR3 loop is CASSLDREDEQYF. The DNA for the CDR3 is TGCGCCAGCAGCCTAGACAGGGAGGACGAGCAGTACTTC.

This clone was detected only once. The V call is TRBV19, the J call TRBJ2-3; 8 bases match TRBD1. V lost 6 bases and J lost 0; bases outside the gene matches: 2. This CDR3 comprises 14 residues. Germline V gene sequence: CDR1 LNHDA, CDR2 SQIVND (reference sequence). CDR3 nucleotide sequence: TGTGCCAGTAGGCGACAGGGGAGCACAGATACGCAGTATTTT. It codes for CASRRQGSTDTQYF. Full variable domain (missing parts from reference TRBV19 and TRBJ2-3): DGGITQSPKYLFRKEGQNVTLSCEQNLNHDAMYWYRQDPGQGLRLIYYSQIVNDFQKGDIAEGYSVSREKKESFPLTVTSAQKNPTAFYLCASRRQGSTDTQYFGPGTRLTVL.